This TCR beta chain derives from a study of shared clonotypes between healthy human individuals. This clone appeared a single time. Profiling relied on immunoSEQ multiplex PCR, and the TCRdb table lists in-frame clones only, not all of them. There are about 770,000 clones in the sample; 55% to 80% occur only once, and approximately 2% lies in the top ten. The CDR3 is 15 amino acids. CDR1 and CDR2 (germline): MDHEN, SYDVKM. The TCR comes from a woman in her 30s in good health. The chain joins TRBV28 to TRBJ2-5, with 7 bases aligning to TRBD2. TRBJ2-7 matches the DNA end more closely, so the J call is doubtful. Source material: memory CD4+ T cells sorted from blood. Subset described: CD45RA-negative fraction. CDR3 amino acids: CASKDGGTVLGEQYF. Written as DNA, the CDR3 is TGTGCCAGCAAGGACGGGGGGACGGTTCTCGGCGAGCAGTACTTC.